This is a list of T cell receptor beta chains from one sample in a study of shared T cell receptors in the human thymus. Clones were sequenced by immunoSEQ multiplex PCR, and TCRdb holds only the in-frame ones, with some missing. This table has about 380,000 clones, over 90% appearing once. Source material: thymocytes. The origin of the receptors is a human donor. The CDR3 runs from the conserved cysteine through the conserved F or W. Fields, in order: J gene, clone size, V gene, D gene, CDR3 DNA, CDR3 protein. A D gene is named only where the DNA matches it firmly. Not all rows give a size; the values are once, few, many and, for expanded clones, a class.

>TRBJ2-3|.|TRBV5-1|TRBD1
TGCGCCAGCAGCAAGGCCATTGGACAGGGGACAGATACGCAGTATTTT
CASSKAIGQGTDTQYF
>TRBJ2-1|.|TRBV5-6|TRBD2
TGTGCCAGCAGCCGGCCCCGACTAGCAGGCTACAATGAGCAGTTCTTC
CASSRPRLAGYNEQFF
>TRBJ1-1|.|TRBV5-5|TRBD1
TGTGCCAGCAGCTTGGGACAGGGGTTAGACACTGAAGCTTTCTTT
CASSLGQGLDTEAFF
>TRBJ1-5|.|TRBV27|.
TGTGCCAGCAGTCCACGGATAAAGGGCAATCAGCCCCAGCATTTT
CASSPRIKGNQPQHF
>TRBJ1-1|.|TRBV6-4|.
TGTGCCAGCAGTGACCCCGACCTGTCCGATTTAGACACTGAAGCTTTCTTT
CASSDPDLSDLDTEAFF
>TRBJ2-7|.|TRBV18|.
TGTGCCAGCTCACCACCGGAGGAATGGGGGCAGTACTTC
CASSPPEEWGQYF
>TRBJ1-3|.|TRBV5-1|TRBD1
TGCGCCAGCAGCTCAGGGGGCCTCTTCTCTGGAAACACCATATATTTT
CASSSGGLFSGNTIYF
>TRBJ1-2|.|TRBV11-2|.
TGTGCCAGCAGCTTAGTATGGGAGGGAGAGAGGGAGCATGGCTACACCTTC
CASSLVWEGEREHGYTF
>TRBJ1-4|.|TRBV20-1|.
TGCAGTGCTAGACACCATGAAAAACTGTTTTTT
CSARHHEKLFF
>TRBJ2-7|.|TRBV5-6|.
TGTGCCAGCAGCCACAATCTGGGGACCTACGAGCAGTACTTC
CASSHNLGTYEQYF
>TRBJ2-5|.|TRBV5-4|.
TGTGCCAGCAGCTTGGGGATTAGCGCAGAGACCCAGTACTTC
CASSLGISAETQYF
>TRBJ2-7|.|TRBV6-6|TRBD2
TGTGCCAGCAGCGGAGGCGGGAGGGCGGGCGAGCAGTACTTC
CASSGGGRAGEQYF
>TRBJ2-3|once|TRBV7-2|.
TGTGCCAGCAGCTTTATCGGCTACACAGATACGCAGTATTTT
CASSFIGYTDTQYF
>TRBJ1-1|.|TRBV10-3|.
TGTGCCATCAGTGGGCAGCCAGCGAACATGAACACTGAAGCTTTCTTT
CAISGQPANMNTEAFF
>TRBJ2-7|.|TRBV2|.
TGTGCCAGCAGTGAAGGGTGGGGATGGGGCTACGAGCAGTACTTC
CASSEGWGWGYEQYF
>TRBJ2-6|.|TRBV5-8|.
TGTGCCAGCAGCAATCAACTTACGGGGTCTGGGGCCAACGTCCTGACTTTC
CASSNQLTGSGANVLTF
>TRBJ1-1|once|TRBV18|.
TGTGCCAGCTCACGCTCCCAGAACTGGGTCACTGAAGCTTTCTTT
CASSRSQNWVTEAFF
>TRBJ1-2|.|TRBV7-2|.
TGTGCCAGCAGCTTATCCGGGACGGCCCGATTTAACTATGGCTACACCTTC
CASSLSGTARFNYGYTF
>TRBJ2-7|.|TRBV6-6|TRBD2
TGTGCCAGCAGTCCTGGACTAGCGGGAGACTTCGGCGAGCAGTACTTC
CASSPGLAGDFGEQYF
>TRBJ2-5|.|TRBV6-5|TRBD2
TGTGCCAGCAGTTCCTGGACTAGCAAGGGAGAGACCCAGTACTTC
CASSSWTSKGETQYF
>TRBJ1-1|.|TRBV28|.
TGTGCCAGCACCCCCTCTAGGACAACCTTGAACACTGAAGCTTTCTTT
CASTPSRTTLNTEAFF
>TRBJ2-5|once|TRBV7-2|.
TGTGCCAGCAGCTTAGCCGGCCGGCAAGAGACCCAGTACTTC
CASSLAGRQETQYF
>TRBJ1-3|.|TRBV29-1|.
TGCAGCGTTGGGAGCTCTGGAAACACCATATATTTT
CSVGSSGNTIYF
>TRBJ1-2|.|TRBV15|.
TGTGCCACCAGCCGAGGAGGGGGGGCCGGCTACACCTTC
CATSRGGGAGYTF
>TRBJ1-3|.|TRBV18|.
TGTGCCAGCTCGGAAGGAGGGATTAACAGAAACACCATGTATTTT
CASSEGGINRNTMYF
>TRBJ2-5|.|TRBV29-1|.
TGCAGCGTTGTCCGAGAGACCCAGTACTTC
CSVVRETQYF
>TRBJ2-2|.|TRBV7-8|.
TGTGCCAGCAGCTGGCCACAGGGAGCGGGTCCAATGGCGAACACCGGGGAGCTGTTTTTT
CASSWPQGAGPMANTGELFF
>TRBJ2-1|.|TRBV29-1|.
TGCAGCGTTGAAGTGAAGTTCTACAATGAGCAGTTCTTC
CSVEVKFYNEQFF
>TRBJ2-5|.|TRBV5-4|.
TGTGCCAGCAGCTGGGGCGATCGGACCCAGTACTTC
CASSWGDRTQYF
>TRBJ2-1|.|TRBV10-3|.
TGTGCCATCAGTGGCGTAGGGTCTGGCTACAATGAGCAGTTCTTC
CAISGVGSGYNEQFF
>TRBJ2-2|.|TRBV28|.
TGTGCCAGCAAACTTAGGGGGGCGGGAACCGGGGAGCTGTTTTTT
CASKLRGAGTGELFF
>TRBJ1-3|.|TRBV28|.
TGTGCCAGCAGTTTATGCACATATGGAAACACCATATATTTT
CASSLCTYGNTIYF
>TRBJ2-5|.|TRBV11-3|TRBD2
TGTGCCAGCAGCCGGGGACTAGCGGGAGGAAGTCGTGAGACCCAGTACTTC
CASSRGLAGGSRETQYF